This entry is about one T cell receptor beta chain. Antigen unknown. The repertoire was sequenced with immunoSEQ multiplex PCR; TCRdb's copy has only in-frame clones and lacks some. Of nearly 85,000 clones in the sample, approximately 90% were seen once. The data were obtained in a study of siplizumab effects on memory and regulatory T cells. Broader study findings: The average Treg-derived proportion among mappable alloreactive CD4+ clones was 65% to 80% with siplizumab versus about 28% in controls. Apparently more diverse than memory cells, naive T cells also seemed major alloresponse contributors.

Sequences were obtained from Tregs sorted from blood. The origin of this receptor is a human donor in good health.

This CDR3 reads CASSLRGASSYEQYF. CDR3 nucleotide sequence: TGTGCCAGCAGCTTAAGGGGGGCGAGCTCCTACGAGCAGTACTTC. This chain links TRBV11-2 with TRBJ2-7; D may be TRBD1 or TRBD2 (6 bases each). V lost 2 bases to trimming and J lost 0 bases, with 11 bases between them. CDR1 is SGHAT and CDR2 is FQNNGV in the germline V gene. The CDR3 is 15 amino acids.